One and the same sample provided the 30 T cell receptor beta chains below, sequenced in a study of T cells in Graves' hyperthyroidism and ophthalmopathy. TCR beta CDR3 regions were amplified from RNA. The TCR CDR3 was amplified in a first-round RT-PCR using the HTBI primer set. TCRdb independently ran MiXCR on the multiplex PCR reads; one entry per CDR3 protein. Among around 690,000 distinct CDR3 sequences listed, roughly 17% were seen once. Sequencing was done on a sample of blood. The receptors were gathered from a man aged 50 to 60 with Graves' hyperthyroidism.

The chain combines TRBV28 with TRBJ2-7, with 9 bases that match TRBD2. Per the germline V gene, CDR1 is MDHEN and CDR2 is SYDVKM. This CDR3 region has 16 residues. V shed 7 bases, J shed 0 bases, and the junction held 10 bases outside the gene matches. CDR3 nucleotide sequence: TGTGCCAGCACCCTTCGGCTAGCGGGGAACTCCTACGAGCAGTACTTC. Protein sequence: CASTLRLAGNSYEQYF.

This clonotype showed up many times. V is TRBV11-2 and J is TRBJ2-1; 10 bases fit TRBD2. Germline V gene data show CDR1 as SGHAT and CDR2 as FQNNGV. J gave up 4 bases and V 1 base, and 10 bases lay outside the gene matches. The CDR3 sequence is 18 residues long. The CDR3 here is CASSLAFPGTSVYNEQFF. The CDR3 DNA reads TGTGCCAGCAGCTTAGCTTTTCCCGGGACTAGCGTTTACAATGAGCAGTTCTTC. Full variable domain (remainder filled in from reference TRBV11-2 and TRBJ2-1): EAGVAQSPRYKIIEKRQSVAFWCNPISGHATLYWYQQILGQGPKLLIQFQNNGVVDDSQLPKDRFSAERLKGVDSTLKIQPAKLEDSAVYLCASSLAFPGTSVYNEQFFGPGTRLTVL.

This clonotype was counted ten times or more. The CDR3 region has the DNA TGTGCCTGGAGTGTGGCTAGCGGGAGATCATACGAGCAGTACTTC. Amino acid sequence: CAWSVASGRSYEQYF. The chain employs TRBV30 and TRBJ2-7; 10 bases line up with TRBD2. Germline lookup yields CDR1 GTSNPN and CDR2 SVGIG (reference sequence). The J segment lost 4 bases and the V segment lost 0 bases, leaving 6 bases of the junction unmatched. The CDR3 covers 15 residues.

V usage is TRBV19 and J usage is TRBJ2-1; 10 bases are shared with TRBD2. The V segment lost 5 bases and the J segment 3 bases; nucleotides outside the gene matches: 7. The germline V gene encodes CDR1 LNHDA and CDR2 SQIVND (reference sequence). CDR3 length: 16 amino acids. CDR3 in amino acids: CASSPRLAGIYNEQFF. The CDR3 DNA reads TGTGCCAGTAGTCCGCGACTAGCGGGCATCTACAATGAGCAGTTCTTC.

Only a few counts were recorded for this clonotype. The CDR3 sequence is CASSLVGGIQYF. The CDR3 region has the DNA TGTGCCAGCAGTTTAGTGGGGGGCATTCAGTACTTC. The chain carries TRBV28 and TRBJ2-4; D may be TRBD2 (6 bases). V lost 2 bases and J 9 bases, leaving 8 bases between the germline ends. The V gene's germline CDR1 is MDHEN and CDR2 SYDVKM. The CDR3 has 12 residues.

This clonotype was observed many times. The chain has TRBV28 and TRBJ2-1; the D gene is possibly TRBD2 (5 bases). V was pared by 11 bases and J by 0 bases, with 14 bases between. The CDR3 is 14 residues long. Germline V gene sequence: CDR1 MDHEN, CDR2 SYDVKM. CDR3 amino acids: CAGGQRSSYNEQFF. The CDR3 DNA reads as TGTGCCGGTGGCCAGCGGAGCTCCTACAATGAGCAGTTCTTC.

This clonotype was observed at least ten times. This CDR3 reads CASSSDRAQETQYF. The CDR3 nucleotides are TGTGCCAGCAGTTCCGACAGGGCGCAAGAGACCCAGTACTTC. V usage is TRBV12-3 or TRBV12-4 and J usage is TRBJ2-5, with 7 bases fitting TRBD1. J gave up 2 bases and V 4 bases, and 4 bases lay outside the gene matches. The CDR3 is 14 residues long.

The genes are TRBV27 and TRBJ1-4, with D possibly matching TRBD1 (5 bases). The V end lost 6 bases, the J end lost 7 bases, and 18 bases lay between the germline ends. Germline CDR1 and CDR2: MNHEY and SMNVEV (reference sequence). The CDR3 consists of 15 residues. The DNA for the CDR3 is TGTGCCAGCAGCTCCTATCGGGGGGGGGGTGAAAAACTGTTTTTT. This codes for CASSSYRGGGEKLFF.

Worth noting for this clonotype: A read error may be the cause here, since a much bigger clone is one base away. The chain joins TRBV5-1 to TRBJ2-7; 8 bases are a match to TRBD1. In germline, CDR1 is SGHRS, CDR2 YFSETQ. The CDR3 length is 13 residues. The CDR3 here is CASSWTGTSEPYF. The DNA of the CDR3 is TGCGCCAGCAGCTGGACAGGGACCAGCGAGCCGTACTTC.

This clonotype was observed many times. This sequence joins TRBV7-8 and TRBJ2-7; unclear D gene. The CDR3 runs to 12 residues. CDR1 SGHVS and CDR2 FQNEAQ come from the germline V gene. Trimming pared 5 bases from V and 5 bases from J, leaving 10 bases between. Written as DNA, the CDR3 is TGTGCCAGCAGCAAAAGGATGGACGAGCAGTACTTC. Translated, it gives CASSKRMDEQYF.

This clonotype was found many times. The chain joins TRBV20-1 to TRBJ1-4, with a tentative D call TRBD1 (5 bases). V lost 5 bases, J lost 0 bases, and 10 bases lay in between. Germline-derived CDR1 and CDR2 are DFQATT and SNEGSKA (reference sequence). The CDR3 runs 14 residues. The CDR3 spells CSAGTAATNEKLFF. The CDR3 nucleotides are TGCAGTGCTGGGACGGCCGCAACTAATGAAAAACTGTTTTTT.

This clonotype was picked up a small number of times. The chain links TRBV19 to TRBJ1-5; unclear D gene. The CDR3 is made up of 16 amino acids. Trimming took 6 bases from V and 0 from J, leaving 15 bases between them. Germline values: CDR1 LNHDA, CDR2 SQIVND (reference sequence). The CDR3 sequence: CASRALSQNSNQPQHF. The CDR3, as DNA: TGTGCCAGTAGGGCCCTCAGCCAGAATAGCAATCAGCCCCAGCATTTT.

The table lists this clonotype with many counts. This chain uses TRBV12-3 or TRBV12-4 with TRBJ2-4, with 7 bases lining up with TRBD1. V trimming: 8 bases; J trimming: 8 bases; junction bases outside the gene matches: 12. This CDR3 comprises 14 residues. The chain's CDR3 is CASSVGQRLDIQYF. For the CDR3, the DNA is TGTGCCAGCTCGGTGGGACAGAGGTTAGACATTCAGTACTTC.

This clonotype has a count of ten or more. The chain has TRBV7-2 and TRBJ2-7; 7 bases map to TRBD2. Trimming cost V 7 bases and J 7 bases; bases outside gene matches: 13. Germline CDR1 SGHTA, CDR2 FQGNSA. This CDR3 is built from 14 residues. The DNA for the CDR3 is TGTGCCAGCAAGGTCATACCAGCGGGAACAGAGCAGTACTTC. Encoded protein: CASKVIPAGTEQYF.

In its sample, this clonotype was seen a few times. Just one base apart from a much larger clone, this may be a read error. In this CDR3 the conserved last residue, phenylalanine or tryptophan, is missing, so a read error is likely. V is TRBV28 and J is TRBJ1-1; D possibly corresponds to TRBD1 (5 bases). CDR3 size: 14 residues. The germline CDR1 and CDR2 sequences are MDHEN and SYDVKM. Trimming removed 3 bases at V and 0 bases at J, with 8 bases between. Written as DNA, the CDR3 is TGTGCCAGCAGTTTGAACAGGCTGAACACTGAAGCTTTCCTT. As protein: CASSLNRLNTEAFL.

This clonotype was seen repeatedly, ten times or more. The chain links TRBV28 to TRBJ1-4; no firm D call. This CDR3 is built from 14 residues. Trimming shortened V by 4 bases and J by 0 bases, and 6 bases separated the two germline ends. Germline CDR1 reads MDHEN; CDR2 reads SYDVKM. CDR3 sequence: CASSSVPTNEKLFF. The CDR3, as DNA: TGTGCCAGCAGTTCCGTTCCAACTAATGAAAAACTGTTTTTT.

This clonotype was observed many times. The DNA of the CDR3 is TGTGCCACCAGTGCGTCGGGGGATTACGAGCAGTACTTC. Its protein product is CATSASGDYEQYF. The J gene is TRBJ2-7, the V gene TRBV24-1; a possible D gene is TRBD2 (6 bases). CDR1 is KGHDR and CDR2 is SFDVKD in the germline V gene. V dropped 5 bases and J dropped 4 bases, with 11 bases sitting between them. The CDR3 length is 13 residues.

This clonotype showed up just a few times. The chain has TRBV20-1 and TRBJ2-7; TRBD2 matches at 14 bases. Germline V gene sequence: CDR1 DFQATT, CDR2 SNEGSKA (reference sequence). The CDR3 contains 15 residues. J lost 7 bases, V lost 1 base, and 6 bases had no gene match. The DNA for the CDR3 is TGCAGTGCTAGAGGGACTAGCGGGAGGATAAGGGAGCAGTACTTC. It yields the protein CSARGTSGRIREQYF.

This clonotype was observed a few times. The rearrangement joins TRBV4-3 to TRBJ1-1, with unresolved D. V lost 3 bases and J 6 bases, leaving 11 bases between the germline ends. The CDR3 runs 13 residues. Per germline, CDR1 LGHNA and CDR2 YSLEER. CDR3 DNA: TGCGCCAGCAGCCAGGGCCGGGTCGCTGAAGCTTTCTTT. Translated: CASSQGRVAEAFF.

In its sample, this clonotype was seen many times. V and J are TRBV3-1 and TRBJ2-3; TRBD2 matches at 8 bases. Germline V lookup: CDR1 LGHDT, CDR2 YNNKEL (reference sequence). V shed 2 bases and J 5 bases; nucleotides not matched to a gene: 12. The CDR3 runs to 17 residues. The CDR3 spells CASSQRVRAGVLDTQYF. The DNA for the CDR3 is TGTGCCAGCAGCCAACGCGTAAGAGCGGGAGTCTTAGATACGCAGTATTTT.

In its sample, this clonotype was seen a few times. The rearrangement uses TRBV24-1 and TRBJ2-7; no firm D call. Germline CDR1 reads KGHDR; CDR2 reads SFDVKD. The V end was cut by 0 bases, the J end by 6 bases, with 14 bases between. The CDR3 contains 15 residues. CDR3 coding DNA: TGTGCCACCAGTGATTTGCGATTAATAAGGTGCGAGCAGTACTTC. Translated: CATSDLRLIRCEQYF.

This clonotype has a handful of counts. This chain links TRBV7-9 with TRBJ2-6; D unclear. The CDR3 totals 15 residues. V lost 5 bases and J 1 base, leaving 9 bases between the germline ends. Germline CDR1 SEHNR, CDR2 FQNEAQ (reference sequence). CDR3 sequence (DNA): TGTGCCAGCAGCACCCCGACGTCTGGGGCCAACGTCCTGACTTTC. Translation: CASSTPTSGANVLTF.

The chain is built from TRBV9 and TRBJ2-1; a possible D gene is TRBD2 (6 bases). CDR3 length: 14 amino acids. V gave up 3 bases and J gave up 8 bases, with 15 bases separating them. Per germline, CDR1 SGDLS and CDR2 YYNGEE. CDR3 sequence: CASSAAGGSHEQFF. Here the CDR3 DNA reads TGTGCCAGCAGCGCGGCCGGGGGTAGCCATGAGCAGTTCTTC.

CDR3 protein: CASSQGSNTYEQYF. The CDR3 nucleotides are TGTGCCAGCAGCCAAGGGTCTAACACGTACGAGCAGTACTTC. This sequence joins TRBV4-2 and TRBJ2-7, with unresolved D. This CDR3 region has 14 residues. V lost 1 base, J lost 4 bases, and 11 bases lay in between. CDR1 is LGHNA and CDR2 is YNFKEQ in the germline V gene.

In its sample, this clonotype was seen many times. The chain uses TRBV28 and TRBJ2-7; a possible D gene is TRBD1 (6 bases). With 10 bases removed from V and 2 bases from J, the gap between germline ends came to 12 bases. In germline, CDR1 is MDHEN, CDR2 SYDVKM. CDR3 length: 12 amino acids. The CDR3 sequence: CAIGPGAYEQYF. As DNA, the CDR3 is TGTGCCATCGGGCCAGGGGCCTACGAGCAGTACTTC.

Note on this clonotype: A much more abundant neighbour one base away suggests this may be a read error. The rearrangement links TRBV2 to TRBJ1-4; 7 nucleotides line up with TRBD1. In germline, CDR1 is SNHLY, CDR2 FYNNEI. The CDR3 totals 13 residues. The CDR3 loop reads CAGVGQLNEKLSF. CDR3 sequence (DNA): TGTGCCGGGGTGGGACAGTTAAATGAAAAACTGTCTTTT.

The chain combines TRBV6-1 with TRBJ1-2; no firm D call. V lost 6 bases to trimming and J lost 8 bases, with 16 bases between them. The CDR3 runs to 13 residues. Germline CDR1 reads MNHNS; CDR2 reads SASEGT. The CDR3 coding sequence is TGTGCCAGCAGCTCCCCCAGCGGGCAAGGCTACACCTTC. Translated: CASSSPSGQGYTF.

This clonotype occurred a few times. The V call is TRBV11-2, the J call TRBJ2-1; 8 nucleotides align to TRBD2. V was clipped by 5 bases and J by 2 bases; unmatched bases: 5. The germline V gene encodes CDR1 SGHAT and CDR2 FQNNGV. The CDR3 is 15 amino acids. In nucleotides, the CDR3 is TGTGCCAGCAGCACCCAGCGGGAGACCTACAATGAGCAGTTCTTC. It is translated as CASSTQRETYNEQFF.

In its sample, this clonotype was seen many times. The V call is TRBV27, the J call TRBJ1-1; D gene unclear. The CDR3 extends over 14 amino acids. Germline CDR1 reads MNHEY; CDR2 reads SMNVEV (reference sequence). The V end was cut by 6 bases, the J end by 2 bases, with 13 bases between. This chain's CDR3 is CASRGFSLNTEAFF. In nucleotides, the CDR3 is TGTGCCAGCAGGGGCTTTTCCTTAAACACTGAAGCTTTCTTT.

The chain employs TRBV20-1 and TRBJ2-1, with D perhaps given as TRBD1 or TRBD2 (5 bases each). In germline, CDR1 is DFQATT, CDR2 SNEGSKA (reference sequence). CDR3 length: 10 residues. The CDR3 spells CSPRDGTQFF. Here the CDR3 DNA reads TGCAGCCCCCGGGACGGAACCCAGTTCTTC.